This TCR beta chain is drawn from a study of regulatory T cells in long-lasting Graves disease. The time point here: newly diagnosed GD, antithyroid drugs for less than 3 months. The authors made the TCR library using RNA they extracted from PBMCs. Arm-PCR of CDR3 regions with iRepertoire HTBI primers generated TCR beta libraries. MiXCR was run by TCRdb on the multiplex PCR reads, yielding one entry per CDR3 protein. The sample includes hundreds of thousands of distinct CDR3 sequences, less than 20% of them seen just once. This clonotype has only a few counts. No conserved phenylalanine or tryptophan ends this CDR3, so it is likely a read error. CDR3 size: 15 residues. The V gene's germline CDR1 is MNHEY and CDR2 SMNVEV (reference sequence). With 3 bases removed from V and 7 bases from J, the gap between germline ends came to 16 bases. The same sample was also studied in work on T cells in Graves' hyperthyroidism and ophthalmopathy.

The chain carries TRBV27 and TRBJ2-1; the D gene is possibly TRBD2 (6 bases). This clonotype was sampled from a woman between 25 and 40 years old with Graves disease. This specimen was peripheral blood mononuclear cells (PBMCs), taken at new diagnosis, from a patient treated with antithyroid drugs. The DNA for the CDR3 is TGTGCCAGCAGTTTCACCGGGAGTCGCTCGAATGAGCAGTTCGTC. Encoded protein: CASSFTGSRSNEQFV.